This TCR beta chain is from a study of blood T cell repertoires in COVID-19 (dated by TCRdb to 2020 to 2022). Some background on the complete study: Samples from collaborators originated in the United States, Italy and Spain and spanned both the acute and convalescent phases of COVID-19. The repertoires were released in a freely available public database meant as a resource for research on the immune response to SARS-CoV-2. Subjects who had been exposed to COVID-19, were actively infected with it, or had recovered from it provided the deeply sampled blood TCRbeta repertoires that made up the dataset. The sample metadata nearly always contained a de-identified subject ID, COVID-19 status, age in years and sex. Where available, HLA class I and class II types were obtained from metadata supplied by the sample provider rather than from assay-based typing. The material from the prospective study consisted of cDNA or gDNA derived from T cells, B-cell-depleted T cells, or PBMCs. Samples were obtained from the ongoing ImmuneRACE study (first 160 participants) and from 1,254 subjects provided by 6 global collaborators. Here is what the overall study found, with its caveats: Clinical and demographic metadata were provided uncurated, with the amount varying by source and participant.

Participants in the prospective study were enrolled through a virtual design, were aged roughly 18 to 90 years, and lived in roughly 25 United States geographic areas. To assign participants to cohorts, the prospective study relied on clinical history that participants themselves reported in a screening survey and a study questionnaire. ImmuneRACE Cohort 3 recovered participants were defined by two consecutive negative NP/OP PCR tests, healthcare professional clearance, or symptom resolution. In the prospective study, whole blood, serum and a nasopharyngeal or oropharyngeal swab were collected from each participant by mobile phlebotomists. Participants in the prospective study had the option to provide additional blood draws and questionnaires over a roughly two-month period. Blood samples from the prospective study were shipped frozen or at room temperature prior to DNA extraction. Note on this clone: This receptor's antigen is unknown. Base quality data are lacking; no much larger clone is found one base away.

TCRbeta CDR3 regions were amplified from genomic DNA by means of the immunoSEQ Assay, a bias-controlled multiplex PCR. The original pipeline was this. Within the assay, amplification of reference gene primers was used to estimate how many nucleated cells each sample contained. To quantify the absolute abundance of each unique TCRbeta CDR3 rearrangement, sequence reads were collapsed and filtered. For each sample, productive Simpson clonality was calculated as the square root of Simpson's diversity index over productive rearrangements. TCRdb holds this immuneACCESS table with in-frame rearrangements only. Some clones are missing; in checked studies, unresolved V genes explain under half, and the rest has no known cause. Clonal size and the V and J genes are those of that table, whereas D and trimming came from the DNA. Here the sample has about 140,000 clones; over 75% occur a single time. Of the sample, under 3% falls within the top ten clones.

V is trimmed back by 7 bases and J by 5 bases, and the junction contains 8 bases that no gene match accounts for. Looking up the germline V gene yields CDR1 SGHAT and CDR2 FQNNGV. CDR3 length: 13 amino acids, cysteine to phenylalanine. Only the CDR3 portion is preserved as DNA: 39 bases, with reading frame beginning at the first base. The material sequenced was PBMCs or T cells enriched from blood (not recorded which). The chain employs TRBV11-2 and TRBJ2-7; 7 central bases correspond to TRBD1. The TCR comes from a woman between 45 and 65 years old who had recovered from COVID-19. The CDR3 corresponds to CASNSQGFHEQYF. The DNA reads as follows: TGTGCCAGCAACTCACAGGGGTTCCACGAGCAGTACTTC.